A selection of T cell receptor beta chains follows, all from one sample in a study of regulatory T cells in long-lasting Graves disease. TCRdb analysed the multiplex PCR reads with MiXCR anew, one entry per CDR3 protein. In the table there are some 330,000 distinct CDR3 sequences, roughly 25% of which are singletons. Sequenced material: peripheral blood mononuclear cells (PBMCs), taken when the disease was refractory, from a patient treated with antithyroid drugs. These receptors came from a woman between 40 and 55 years old with Graves disease. Both conserved end residues are part of each CDR3. Fields, in order: CDR3 protein, CDR3 DNA, V gene, J gene, clone size, D gene. The D gene is left open where the match is weak. Clone size is shown for a subset of rows, as once, few, many or a class of expanded clone.

CDR3aa: CASSERQNYGYTF; CDR3nt: TGTGCCAGCAGTGAAAGACAGAACTATGGCTACACCTTC; v_gene: TRBV2; j_gene: TRBJ1-2; abundance: many; d_gene: .
CDR3aa: CASSEQGPLPASYEQYF; CDR3nt: TGTGCCAGCAGCGAGCAAGGGCCCCTCCCGGCTTCCTACGAGCAGTACTTC; v_gene: TRBV7-9; j_gene: TRBJ2-7; abundance: .; d_gene: .
CDR3aa: CASSPGQGANQPQHF; CDR3nt: TGTGCCAGCAGTCCGGGACAGGGGGCAAATCAGCCCCAGCATTTT; v_gene: TRBV2; j_gene: TRBJ1-5; abundance: many; d_gene: TRBD1
CDR3aa: CAISESVVRNSPLHF; CDR3nt: TGTGCCATCAGTGAGTCGGTAGTTCGGAATTCACCCCTCCACTTT; v_gene: TRBV10-3; j_gene: TRBJ1-6; abundance: many; d_gene: .
CDR3aa: CASSFGANVLTF; CDR3nt: TGTGCCAGCTCATTTGGGGCCAACGTCCTGACTTTC; v_gene: TRBV6-1; j_gene: TRBJ2-6; abundance: .; d_gene: .
CDR3aa: CASSPVRGEAAEAFF; CDR3nt: TGTGCCAGCAGCCCCGTTCGAGGGGAGGCGGCTGAAGCTTTCTTT; v_gene: TRBV28; j_gene: TRBJ1-1; abundance: many; d_gene: .
CDR3aa: CASSRSGRGHYIQYF; CDR3nt: TGTGCCAGCAGTCGTAGCGGGAGAGGGCACTACATTCAGTACTTC; v_gene: TRBV13; j_gene: TRBJ2-4; abundance: .; d_gene: TRBD2
CDR3aa: CASSYRSRAGGGGETQYF; CDR3nt: TGTGCCAGCAGTTACAGATCAAGAGCGGGAGGGGGGGGAGAGACCCAGTACTTC; v_gene: TRBV6-5; j_gene: TRBJ2-5; abundance: many; d_gene: TRBD2
CDR3aa: CASSQSGRIQYF; CDR3nt: TGTGCCAGCAGTCAAAGCGGGAGGATTCAGTACTTC; v_gene: TRBV12-3/TRBV12-4; j_gene: TRBJ2-4; abundance: many; d_gene: TRBD2
CDR3aa: CASGQGPYGVEQYF; CDR3nt: TGTGCCAGCGGACAGGGCCCCTATGGGGTGGAGCAGTACTTC; v_gene: TRBV6-1; j_gene: TRBJ2-7; abundance: many; d_gene: TRBD1
CDR3aa: CASILPFLPEAFF; CDR3nt: TGTGCCAGCATCTTGCCGTTCCTCCCTGAAGCTTTCTTT; v_gene: TRBV2; j_gene: TRBJ1-1; abundance: .; d_gene: .
CDR3aa: CASSQGGSAGYTF; CDR3nt: TGTGCCAGCAGCCAAGGAGGGAGCGCTGGCTACACCTTC; v_gene: TRBV3-1; j_gene: TRBJ1-2; abundance: .; d_gene: .